The clone carrying this TCR beta chain turned up a few times. The CDR3 loop spans 15 amino acids. CDR1 is MNHEY and CDR2 is SVGAGI in the germline V gene. Trimming took 7 bases from V and 0 from J; bases not matched to a gene: 4. This entry is derived from a study of blood T cell repertoires in COVID-19. Sequencing was performed with immunoSEQ multiplex PCR; in TCRdb, only in-frame clones are kept and a portion is missing. The sample contains around 200,000 clones, around 82% of which appear only once. This sequence joins TRBV6-5 and TRBJ2-2; 8 nucleotides line up with TRBD2. Sequencing was done on a sample of PBMCs or T cells enriched from blood (not recorded which). This TCR derives from a woman aged 40-49 years with acute COVID-19. This CDR3 is CASKFSGTNTGELFF. For the CDR3, the DNA is TGTGCCAGCAAATTTAGCGGGACGAACACCGGGGAGCTGTTTTTT.